Sequencing of this TCR beta chain was carried out in a study of blood T cell repertoires in COVID-19. About the study: Specimens from acute and convalescent COVID-19 originated in the United States, Italy and Spain. PBMCs, B-cell-depleted T cells, or T cells were the source of the cDNA or gDNA that made up the material.

The V and J ends lost 6 bases and 2 bases, in that order; junction bases with no gene match: 10. The CDR3 totals 15 residues. CDR1 is MNHNY and CDR2 is SVGAGI in the germline V gene (reference sequence). TCRdb keeps only in-frame clones here, not all; method: immunoSEQ multiplex PCR. The sample has approximately 50,000 clones, about 85% seen once. Specimen: peripheral blood. The clonotype comes from a human donor in a cohort sampled during active COVID-19. V is TRBV6-6 and J is TRBJ2-7; 7 bases map to TRBD2. This CDR3 reads CASREGGRKAYEQYF. The CDR3 nucleotides read TGTGCCAGCAGGGAGGGCGGGAGAAAGGCCTACGAGCAGTACTTC.